The clone carrying this T cell receptor beta chain was seen just once. These data come from a study of blood T cell repertoires in COVID-19. Study information: Sites across the United States, Italy and Spain contributed samples from acute and convalescent COVID-19.

Followed over time, Seattle patients had been enrolled while infection was active. Libraries were prepared by immunoSEQ multiplex PCR; TCRdb keeps only in-frame clonotypes and omits some of them. The sample records about 180,000 clones, more than 75% being singletons. V shed 5 bases, J shed 6 bases, and the junction held 4 bases outside the gene matches. This CDR3 is built from 13 residues. Germline V gives CDR1 SGHVS, CDR2 FNYEAQ. The origin of this receptor is a woman in her 70s with COVID-19, enrolled during active disease. The chain has TRBV7-6 and TRBJ2-1; TRBD2 agrees at 7 bases. The sample comprised peripheral blood. The CDR3 reads CASSLRLANEQFF. CDR3 in DNA: TGTGCCAGCAGCCTCAGACTAGCCAATGAGCAGTTCTTC.